A selection of T cell receptor beta chains follows, all from one sample in a study of blood T cell repertoires in COVID-19. Here immunoSEQ multiplex PCR was the method, and the copy in TCRdb shows in-frame clones only, minus some. Of 110,000 to 150,000 clones detected, roughly 89% appear once; the ten largest clones hold 3.5% to 5.5%. Material: peripheral blood. Receptor source: a woman aged 40-49 years with acute or convalescent COVID-19. Both conserved end residues are part of each CDR3. A D gene is named only where the DNA matches it firmly.

TGTGCCAGCAGCTTAGCGGGGGGGCCTAGAGGGACCCAGTACTTC,CASSLAGGPRGTQYF,-,TRBJ2-5,TRBV7-9
TGTGCCAGCAGTTACTCCGAGAGCGAGCAGTACTTC,CASSYSESEQYF,-,TRBJ2-7,TRBV6-6
TGTGCCAGCTCACCGGACGGGTCGGGGGCCCAGCATTTT,CASSPDGSGAQHF,-,TRBJ1-5,TRBV18
TGTGCCAGTAGTATAGATCTGCGGGGGGGCTACAATGAGCAGTTCTTC,CASSIDLRGGYNEQFF,TRBD2,TRBJ2-1,TRBV19
TGTGCCAGCAGTTTACATCGTCCAGGGTTGAACGAGCAGTACTTC,CASSLHRPGLNEQYF,-,TRBJ2-7,TRBV6-2/TRBV6-3
TGTGCCAGCAGCCAATTGGTAGGGGAGGAGAGAACTGAAGCTTTCTTT,CASSQLVGEERTEAFF,-,TRBJ1-1,TRBV14
TGCGCCAGCAGCCAAGATAGCAATGAAAAACTGTTTTTT,CASSQDSNEKLFF,-,TRBJ1-4,TRBV4-3
TGTGCCAGCAGCTCCGGGACAGAAATTTTAAGGCCCCAGCATTTT,CASSSGTEILRPQHF,TRBD1,TRBJ1-5,TRBV28
TGTGCCAGCAGCTTAGATGGGACTAACACAGATACGCAGTATTTT,CASSLDGTNTDTQYF,TRBD2,TRBJ2-3,TRBV7-9
TGTGCCAGCAGCCGAAGAGGGCCCCCAGATACGCAGTATTTT,CASSRRGPPDTQYF,-,TRBJ2-3,TRBV6-5
TGTGCCAGCAGCCAAGGGGCGAACACTGAAGCTTTCTTT,CASSQGANTEAFF,-,TRBJ1-1,TRBV3-1/TRBV3-2
TGTGCCAGCAGCCCAACGACAGGGAGAATGTCCTACGAGCAGTACTTC,CASSPTTGRMSYEQYF,TRBD1,TRBJ2-7,TRBV7-9
TGCGCCAGCAGTGAAGTTCTCGGCAGTGGGAGAAAGGAGACCCAGTACTTC,CASSEVLGSGRKETQYF,-,TRBJ2-5,TRBV10-1
TGTGCCAGCTCCCTCGACAGTGATAGCAATCAGCCCCAGCATTTT,CASSLDSDSNQPQHF,-,TRBJ1-5,TRBV18
TGCGCCAGCAGCCAAGTTCGACGAGGGTTCACTGAAGCTTTCTTT,CASSQVRRGFTEAFF,-,TRBJ1-1,TRBV4-3
TGTGCCAGCAGCTTAGGGAGGACAGGGGACACCGGGGAGCTGTTTTTT,CASSLGRTGDTGELFF,TRBD1,TRBJ2-2,TRBV11-1
TGTGCCAGCAGCCGCCCCGGGACAGGGGGTGGCTACACCTTC,CASSRPGTGGGYTF,TRBD1,TRBJ1-2,TRBV5-4
TGTGCCAGTAGTATCGTGGGGGGGACCTCTGCCGAGCAGTACTTC,CASSIVGGTSAEQYF,TRBD2,TRBJ2-7,TRBV19
TGTGCCAGCAGCTCATCCGCGACGGGGGTATGGGGCTACACCTTC,CASSSSATGVWGYTF,-,TRBJ1-2,TRBV7-2
TGTGCCAGCAGCCCGGGGACAGGAGCTATGGATGGCTACACCTTC,CASSPGTGAMDGYTF,TRBD1,TRBJ1-2,TRBV5-6
TGTGCCAGCAGCAAAAGGGACAGGCCCTATAATTCACCCCTCCACTTT,CASSKRDRPYNSPLHF,TRBD1,TRBJ1-6,TRBV7-8
TGTGCCAGCAGCTTGGCCGGGGTGGATACGCAGTATTTT,CASSLAGVDTQYF,-,TRBJ2-3,TRBV5-8
TGTGCCAGCACCCAAATCCGGGGGGCCGGGTATGGCTACACCTTC,CASTQIRGAGYGYTF,-,TRBJ1-2,TRBV7-9
TGTGCCAGCTCACTCGGGACTAGCGGGGAGTACGAGCAGTACTTC,CASSLGTSGEYEQYF,TRBD2,TRBJ2-7,TRBV18
TGTGCCAGCAGCCCCTTGGTGGGCGGGGCTAGCACAGATACGCAGTATTTT,CASSPLVGGASTDTQYF,-,TRBJ2-3,TRBV7-2
TGTGCCAGCTCACCACCGGGGACAGGGGTAGGGGCTGAAGCTTTCTTT,CASSPPGTGVGAEAFF,TRBD1,TRBJ1-1,TRBV18
TGTGCCAGCAGCTCCCTCCAGGGGCTGAACACTGAAGCTTTCTTT,CASSSLQGLNTEAFF,-,TRBJ1-1,TRBV7-9
TGTGCCAGCAGCTTACCCCTTATAGGGGTTCTACCTAACTATGGCTACACCTTC,CASSLPLIGVLPNYGYTF,-,TRBJ1-2,TRBV7-2
TGTGCCTGGAGCTTGTTCGGACAGGGGAAGGATACGCAGTATTTT,CAWSLFGQGKDTQYF,TRBD1,TRBJ2-3,TRBV30
TGTGCCAGCAGTTCCTACAGGGTCCCGGTCCAAGAGACCCAGTACTTC,CASSSYRVPVQETQYF,-,TRBJ2-5,TRBV27